Below are 24 T cell receptor beta chains sequenced from a single sample in a study of blood T cell repertoires in COVID-19. Clones were sequenced by immunoSEQ multiplex PCR, and TCRdb holds only the in-frame ones, with some missing. Found here are 490,000 or so clones, more than 85% of them singletons; the top ten hold under 9.5%. The sequenced material came from PBMCs or T cells enriched from blood (not recorded which). The receptors originated from a woman aged 55-70 years who had recovered from COVID-19.

The rearrangement joins TRBV5-8 to TRBJ2-2, with D hard to call. The ends were cut back, 4 bases at V and 0 bases at J, with 10 bases in the middle. Germline CDR1 and CDR2: SGHTS and YDEGEE. This CDR3 is built from 15 residues. The CDR3 coding sequence is TGTGCCAGCAGCCGAGCCCCTACGAACACCGGGGAGCTGTTTTTT. Translated: CASSRAPTNTGELFF. Full variable domain (remainder filled in from reference TRBV5-8 and TRBJ2-2): EAGVTQSPTHLIKTRGQQATLRCSPISGHTSVYWYQQALGLGLQFLLWYDEGEERNRGNFPPRFSGRQFPNYSSELNVNALELEDSALYLCASSRAPTNTGELFFGEGSRLTVL.

This clone has just one count. The CDR3 DNA sequence: TGTGCCAGCAGCAGGGGAGGGGGCTACGAGCAGTACGTC. Translated, it gives CASSRGGGYEQYV. The chain uses TRBV2 and TRBJ2-7; TRBD2 might be the D (7 bases). The CDR3 loop spans 13 amino acids. Trimming left V 6 bases short and J 3 bases short, with 12 bases between. Looked up from germline, CDR1 is SNHLY and CDR2 is FYNNEI.

The chain employs TRBV18 and TRBJ2-7; 12 bases align to TRBD1. Germline assignment: CDR1 KGHSH and CDR2 LQKENI. J lost 6 bases, V lost 5 bases, and 5 bases had no gene match. CDR3 length: 14 amino acids. The CDR3 bases are TGTGCCAGCTCATACCGGGACAGGGGGCTCGAGCAGTACTTC. Translation: CASSYRDRGLEQYF.

The rearrangement links TRBV9 to TRBJ2-1; TRBD2 aligns across 11 bases. V lost 0 bases to trimming and J lost 8 bases; unmatched junction nucleotides: 4. From germline, CDR1 is SGDLS and CDR2 YYNGEE. This CDR3 comprises 15 residues. In DNA form, the CDR3 reads TGTGCCAGCAGCGTAGCTAGCGGGGGGATCTATGAGCAGTTCTTC. This codes for CASSVASGGIYEQFF.

The rearrangement links TRBV19 to TRBJ2-3; D unclear. The length of the CDR3 is 15 residues. Germline loops: CDR1 LNHDA, CDR2 SQIVND (reference sequence). V was clipped by 6 bases and J by 2 bases, with 15 bases between them. In nucleotides, the CDR3 is TGTGCCAGTAGACCCGGCAGGTCCTTCACAGATACGCAGTATTTT. As protein: CASRPGRSFTDTQYF.

V and J are TRBV6-5 and TRBJ1-2, with 11 positions matching TRBD1. The CDR3 totals 14 residues. Germline CDR1 MNHEY, CDR2 SVGAGI. The V gene end was trimmed by 6 bases and the J gene end by 6 bases; junction bases not matched to a gene: 6. CDR3 region: CASRRTGGVNGYTF. The CDR3 DNA reads TGTGCCAGCAGGAGGACAGGGGGCGTTAATGGCTACACCTTC.

The chain is built from TRBV27 and TRBJ2-1; TRBD1 aligns across 11 bases. Per germline, CDR1 MNHEY and CDR2 SMNVEV (reference sequence). V gave up 10 bases and J gave up 5 bases; unmatched junction bases: 13. The CDR3 length is 16 residues. This CDR3 reads CAIDPGTGGFHNEQFF. The CDR3 nucleotides read TGTGCCATCGATCCCGGGACAGGGGGTTTCCACAATGAGCAGTTCTTC.

The chain employs TRBV6-1 and TRBJ1-5; a possible D gene is TRBD1 (6 bases). Looked up from germline, CDR1 is MNHNS and CDR2 is SASEGT. The germline V and J ends were trimmed by 2 bases and 7 bases, with 12 bases remaining between them. This CDR3 region has 14 residues. Written as DNA, the CDR3 is TGTGCCAGCAGTGAACTACAGGGCCGACAGCCCCAGCATTTT. Residues: CASSELQGRQPQHF.

The CDR3 protein is CASSYDRAYGYTF. The CDR3 DNA is TGCGCCAGCAGCTACGACAGAGCCTATGGCTACACCTTC. The V call is TRBV5-1, the J call TRBJ1-2; D might be TRBD1 (5 bases). The CDR3 runs 13 residues. Germline lookup yields CDR1 SGHRS and CDR2 YFSETQ. V was trimmed by 3 bases and J by 4 bases, leaving 10 bases between them.

The rearrangement uses TRBV5-1 and TRBJ1-4, with 7 bases that match TRBD1. Trimming at V came to 1 base and at J to 3 bases, leaving 3 bases not matched to a gene. The length of the CDR3 is 15 residues. Germline values: CDR1 SGHRS, CDR2 YFSETQ. The DNA of the CDR3 is TGCGCCAGCAGCTTGTTTCAGGGGGCTAATGAAAAACTGTTTTTT. This codes for CASSLFQGANEKLFF.

J is TRBJ1-2 and V is TRBV4-1; TRBD1 matches 7 bases. This CDR3 is built from 15 residues. Germline assignment: CDR1 MGHRA and CDR2 YSYEKL. V shed 5 bases, J shed 4 bases, and the junction held 10 bases outside the gene matches. DNA of the CDR3: TGCGCCAGCAGCGTTACAGGGGAATGGGGCTATGGCTACACCTTC. This sequence encodes CASSVTGEWGYGYTF.

This clone was observed a single time. The chain combines TRBV11-2 with TRBJ1-1, with TRBD1 identical over 8 bases. The germline V gene has CDR1 SGHAT and CDR2 FQNNGV. The CDR3 spans 14 residues. Trimming took 5 bases from V and 7 from J; bases not matched to a gene: 9. The CDR3 bases are TGTGCCAGCAGCCCCGACAGGGGACTTCTTGAAGCTTTCTTT. It specifies CASSPDRGLLEAFF.

The genes are TRBV5-1 and TRBJ2-7; 9 nucleotides match TRBD2. V was pared by 7 bases and J by 0 bases, with 5 bases of the junction left unmatched. Per germline, CDR1 SGHRS and CDR2 YFSETQ. The CDR3 contains 14 residues. CDR3 in DNA: TGCGCCAGCGGAAGCGGGGGGCTCTCCTACGAGCAGTACTTC. Translating it yields CASGSGGLSYEQYF.

The chain recombines TRBV15 with TRBJ2-2, with D unclear. The CDR3 extends over 14 amino acids. Per the germline V gene, CDR1 is LNHNV and CDR2 is YYDKDF (reference sequence). The germline V and J ends were trimmed by 0 bases and 5 bases, with 7 bases remaining between them. This CDR3 is CATSRDFVTGELFF. The DNA for the CDR3 is TGTGCCACCAGCAGAGACTTCGTAACCGGGGAGCTGTTTTTT.

The chain couples TRBV30 to TRBJ1-2, with D unclear. Trimming took off 4 bases at V and 1 base at J, with 13 bases between the two ends. From germline, CDR1 is GTSNPN and CDR2 SVGIG (reference sequence). This CDR3 has 14 amino acids. This CDR3 is CAWTPHSHNYGYTF. The DNA for the CDR3 is TGTGCCTGGACACCGCACTCCCATAACTATGGCTACACCTTC.

The chain uses TRBV5-4 and TRBJ2-6, with a possible D match to TRBD2 (6 bases). The CDR3 contains 16 residues. Per germline, CDR1 SGHNT and CDR2 YYREEE (reference sequence). The V end was cut by 4 bases, the J end by 0 bases, with 11 bases between. The CDR3 nucleotides read TGTGCCAGCAGCCGGAACGGGGGCTCTGGGGCCAACGTCCTGACTTTC. Protein product: CASSRNGGSGANVLTF. Complete variable domain (other parts from reference TRBV5-4 and TRBJ2-6): ETGVTQSPTHLIKTRGQQVTLRCSSQSGHNTVSWYQQALGQGPQFIFQYYREEENGRGNFPPRFSGLQFPNYSSELNVNALELDDSALYLCASSRNGGSGANVLTFGAGSRLTVL.

The gene calls are TRBV12-3 or TRBV12-4 and TRBJ2-7; D not certain. Trimming cost V 3 bases and J 4 bases, with 7 bases left between them. This CDR3 spans 12 amino acids. CDR3 nucleotides: TGTGCCAGCAGTTTTATCGGGTACGAGCAGTACTTC. Translation: CASSFIGYEQYF.

The genes are TRBV7-9 and TRBJ2-6; D call uncertain. The V end was cut by 8 bases, the J end by 0 bases, with 14 bases between. The V gene's germline CDR1 is SEHNR and CDR2 FQNEAQ (reference sequence). There are 16 residues in the CDR3. CDR3 protein: CASSARLLSGANVLTF. DNA of the CDR3: TGTGCCAGCTCGGCCCGACTCCTCTCTGGGGCCAACGTCCTGACTTTC.

The J gene is TRBJ1-6, the V gene TRBV5-1; D call uncertain. CDR1 is SGHRS, CDR2 YFSETQ, per germline. Deletions cut 6 bases from V and 6 bases from J, with 10 bases between. The CDR3 loop spans 13 amino acids. The CDR3 region has the DNA TGCGCCAGCAATCGGAGTCCTAATTCACCCCTCCACTTT. This sequence encodes CASNRSPNSPLHF.

This rearrangement joins TRBV24-1 to TRBJ2-1, with 9 bases lining up with TRBD2. The V and J ends lost 3 bases and 6 bases, in that order; junction bases with no gene match: 8. The germline CDR1 and CDR2 sequences are KGHDR and SFDVKD. This CDR3 has 16 amino acids. In nucleotides, the CDR3 is TGTGCCACCAGTGATCCCGCGGGGGGGCGGCTCAATGAGCAGTTCTTC. It encodes CATSDPAGGRLNEQFF.

The chain combines TRBV6-5 with TRBJ2-5, with 9 bases aligning to TRBD2. Germline CDR1 is MNHEY and CDR2 is SVGAGI. V gave up 0 bases and J gave up 5 bases; unmatched junction bases: 7. The length of the CDR3 is 16 residues. The CDR3 nucleotides are TGTGCCAGCAGTTACTCGGCGGGGGGGCCTGGCGAGACCCAGTACTTC. It yields the protein CASSYSAGGPGETQYF.

This clone was detected once. The rearrangement joins TRBV5-1 to TRBJ2-3, with 9 bases matching TRBD1. Germline V gene lookup returns CDR1 SGHRS and CDR2 YFSETQ. This CDR3 region has 15 residues. V was clipped by 0 bases and J by 6 bases; unmatched bases: 5. The CDR3 nucleotides are TGCGCCAGCAGCTTGGATGGGACAGGGCCCGATACGCAGTATTTT. This translates into CASSLDGTGPDTQYF.

The rearrangement uses TRBV4-1 and TRBJ1-6; TRBD1 aligns across 8 bases. Trimming cost V 1 base and J 9 bases; bases outside gene matches: 2. The CDR3 spans 14 residues. Germline V lookup: CDR1 MGHRA, CDR2 YSYEKL. The DNA for the CDR3 is TGCGCCAGCAGCCAAGTCGGGACAGGTTCACCCCTCCACTTT. Protein product: CASSQVGTGSPLHF.

The CDR3: CASTSQAELKLYNEQFF. The CDR3 coding sequence is TGCGCCAGCACTTCCCAGGCAGAACTTAAGCTATACAATGAGCAGTTCTTC. The chain employs TRBV23-1 and TRBJ2-1; no definite D call. TRBV23-1 is marked as an open reading frame, function uncertain. V lost 7 bases, J lost 4 bases, and 23 bases lay in between. The CDR3 runs 17 residues.